This T cell receptor (beta chain) was observed in a study of beta chain features in type 1 diabetes. Study-wide findings and caveats: Type 1 diabetes patients showed a moderate but significant shortening of TCRB CDR3s in all four CD4+ subsets. Within patients, naive, central memory and Treg TCRB repertoires seemed more similar than within healthy donors. For type 1 diabetes patients, VDJ junctions showed fewer insertions and more deletions. PCR, the amplification step, might favor shorter templates, equally in patients and controls. A potential influence of HLA type upon TCRB rearrangement remained unresolved herein.

Investigators reverse transcribed all isolated RNA, so they sequenced expressed TCRB transcripts. Sequenced by immunoSEQ multiplex PCR; TCRdb stores in-frame clones only, minus some. The repertoire holds 600,000 to 700,000 clones, with 9.5% to 15% as singletons. This CDR3 spans 15 amino acids. Trimming stripped 0 bases from V and 0 bases from J, with 10 bases between. The germline gives CDR1 SGDLS, CDR2 YYNGEE. A remark on this clone: The antigen is unknown.

Material for sequencing was naive CD4+ T cells from blood. The chain employs TRBV9 and TRBJ2-7, with D possibly being TRBD1 or TRBD2 (6 bases each). This sequence originates from a man aged 25 to 40 with type 1 diabetes. CDR3 loop: CASSVGLGGSYEQYF. The CDR3 nucleotides read TGTGCCAGCAGCGTAGGACTAGGGGGCTCCTACGAGCAGTACTTC.